One and the same sample provided the 14 T cell receptor beta chains below, sequenced in a study of blood T cell repertoires in COVID-19. Measured with immunoSEQ multiplex PCR; TCRdb has only the in-frame clones, and not every one. The profile shows hundreds of thousands of clones, more than 80% of them singletons. The sequencing input was peripheral blood. Receptors originate from a young woman with COVID-19, enrolled during active disease.

J is TRBJ2-7 and V is TRBV5-6; TRBD1 agrees at 8 bases. J was trimmed by 1 base and V by 4 bases; bases with no gene match: 10. The CDR3 spans 16 residues. Germline assignment: CDR1 SGHDT and CDR2 YYEEEE. As DNA, the CDR3 is TGTGCCAGCAGCCGGAGACAGGGGAGAATGTCCTACGAGCAGTACGTC. Amino acids: CASSRRQGRMSYEQYV.

V is TRBV7-9 and J is TRBJ2-2; 7 bases match TRBD1. J gave up 4 bases and V 6 bases, and 11 bases lay outside the gene matches. The CDR3 has 16 amino acids. Germline-derived CDR1 and CDR2 are SEHNR and FQNEAQ (reference sequence). The CDR3 here is CASRLALGTATGELFF. CDR3 nucleotides: TGTGCCAGCAGGCTAGCCTTAGGGACAGCCACCGGGGAGCTGTTTTTT.

The rearrangement uses TRBV9 and TRBJ1-4; D is unclear. Trimming removed 0 bases at V and 4 bases at J, with 10 bases between. Germline V CDR1 and CDR2: SGDLS, YYNGEE. The CDR3 has 15 amino acids. CDR3 sequence reads: CASSVGPGINEKLFF. In DNA form, the CDR3 reads TGTGCCAGCAGCGTAGGTCCGGGGATTAATGAAAAACTGTTTTTT.

This clone is a singleton in its sample. The gene calls are TRBV25-1 and TRBJ2-3, with 11 bases that match TRBD1. Germline trimming cut 2 bases from V and 1 base from J; bases unmatched to any gene: 8. Germline-derived CDR1 and CDR2 are MGHDK and SYGVNS. This CDR3 has 18 residues. The CDR3 DNA is TGTGCCAGCAGTGAACGTCCCGGGACAGGGGGGGGCACAGATACGCAGTATTTT. It yields the protein CASSERPGTGGGTDTQYF.

The V call is TRBV10-3, the J call TRBJ1-5; no clear D. Germline CDR1 is ENHRY and CDR2 is SYGVKD. The CDR3 sequence is 12 residues long. Trimming cost V 8 bases and J 0 bases, with 5 bases left between them. The CDR3 DNA reads as TGTGCCATCGGAGATAGCAATCAGCCCCAGCATTTT. As protein: CAIGDSNQPQHF.

The chain joins TRBV7-9 to TRBJ1-6; perhaps TRBD1 as D (5 bases). Germline V gene data show CDR1 as SEHNR and CDR2 as FQNEAQ (reference sequence). V gave up 6 bases and J gave up 7 bases, with 16 bases separating them. This CDR3 contains 15 residues. CDR3 coding DNA: TGTGCCAGCAGTAGGGGCGGGACGAAGAATTCACCCCTCCACTTT. The encoded protein is CASSRGGTKNSPLHF.

The chain has TRBV5-1 and TRBJ2-1; 9 nucleotides align to TRBD1. Germline V lookup: CDR1 SGHRS, CDR2 YFSETQ. This CDR3 spans 16 amino acids. The junction had 12 bases not matched to a gene; V was cut back by 6 bases and J by 5 bases. CDR3: CASTRGDRVSHNEQFF. CDR3 bases: TGCGCCAGCACCCGGGGGGACAGGGTGTCCCACAATGAGCAGTTCTTC.

J is TRBJ2-7 and V is TRBV28; 9 nucleotides line up with TRBD2. Germline values: CDR1 MDHEN, CDR2 SYDVKM. This CDR3 is 15 amino acids long. J gave up 5 bases and V 6 bases, and 11 bases lay outside the gene matches. CDR3 loop: CASSPPLAGSDEQYF. The DNA of the CDR3 is TGTGCCAGCAGCCCCCCCCTAGCGGGGTCCGACGAGCAGTACTTC.

The CDR3 DNA is TGTGCCAGCAGTTACGAAAAGCGGGGTCAGCCCCAGCATTTT. The encoded protein is CASSYEKRGQPQHF. The chain employs TRBV6-5 and TRBJ1-5; D is undetermined. CDR3 size: 14 residues. Trimming took off 2 bases at V and 6 bases at J, with 11 bases between the two ends. CDR1 and CDR2 from the germline V gene are MNHEY and SVGAGI.

The V call is TRBV6-5, the J call TRBJ2-7; perhaps TRBD1 as D (7 bases). V was clipped by 6 bases and J by 6 bases, with 18 bases between them. The CDR3 consists of 14 residues. In germline, CDR1 is MNHEY, CDR2 SVGAGI. The CDR3: CASSSTRGGLEQYF. DNA of the CDR3: TGTGCCAGCAGCTCGACTAGAGGGGGCCTCGAGCAGTACTTC.

This clone was recorded once. V and J are TRBV11-2 and TRBJ2-7, with D perhaps matching TRBD1 (5 bases). The CDR3 is 13 amino acids. The V end was cut by 1 base, the J end by 6 bases, with 10 bases between. CDR1 and CDR2 (germline): SGHAT, FQNNGV. Here the CDR3 reads CASSLAQGTEQYV. The CDR3 DNA sequence: TGTGCCAGCAGCTTAGCTCAGGGTACCGAGCAGTACGTC.

The chain joins TRBV11-2 to TRBJ1-1, with a possible D match to TRBD1 (6 bases). The CDR3 length is 15 residues. Germline-derived CDR1 and CDR2 are SGHAT and FQNNGV. V dropped 5 bases and J dropped 6 bases, with 19 bases sitting between them. The DNA for the CDR3 is TGTGCCAGCAGCCTACAGGGAATGGGGATCGCTGAAGCTTTCTTT. Protein product: CASSLQGMGIAEAFF.

V gene TRBV19 combines with J gene TRBJ1-3; D is uncertain. V was trimmed by 5 bases and J by 4 bases, leaving 12 bases between them. CDR1 is LNHDA and CDR2 is SQIVND in the germline V gene (reference sequence). The CDR3 spans 14 residues. The CDR3 region is CASSRAGPGNTIYF. In nucleotides, the CDR3 is TGTGCCAGTAGTCGCGCGGGTCCAGGAAACACCATATATTTT.

This clone was observed a single time. The chain joins TRBV7-2 to TRBJ2-3, with D possibly TRBD1 on 5 matching bases. CDR1 is SGHTA, CDR2 FQGNSA, per germline. There are 13 residues in the CDR3. V was pared by 5 bases and J by 4 bases, with 10 bases between. In DNA form, the CDR3 reads TGTGCCAGCAGCCCAGGGATTGCAGATACGCAGTATTTT. Translated: CASSPGIADTQYF.